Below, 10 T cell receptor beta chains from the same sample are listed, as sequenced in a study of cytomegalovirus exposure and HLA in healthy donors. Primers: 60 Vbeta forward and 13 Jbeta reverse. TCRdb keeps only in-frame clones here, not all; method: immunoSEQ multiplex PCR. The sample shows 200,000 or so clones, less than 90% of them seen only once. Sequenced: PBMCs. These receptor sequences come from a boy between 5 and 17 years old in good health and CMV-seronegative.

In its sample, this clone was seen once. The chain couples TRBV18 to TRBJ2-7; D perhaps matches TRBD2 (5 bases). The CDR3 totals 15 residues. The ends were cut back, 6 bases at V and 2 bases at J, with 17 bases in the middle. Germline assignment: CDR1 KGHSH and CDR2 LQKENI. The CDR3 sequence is CASSDLPDSAYEQYF. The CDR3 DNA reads TGTGCCAGCTCCGATCTACCGGACTCTGCCTACGAGCAGTACTTC.

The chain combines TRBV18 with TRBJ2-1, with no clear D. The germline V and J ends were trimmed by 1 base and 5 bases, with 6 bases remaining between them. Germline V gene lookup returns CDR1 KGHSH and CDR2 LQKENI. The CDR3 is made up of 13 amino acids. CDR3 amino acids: CASSPLPNNEQFF. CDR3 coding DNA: TGTGCCAGCTCACCACTTCCAAACAATGAGCAGTTCTTC.

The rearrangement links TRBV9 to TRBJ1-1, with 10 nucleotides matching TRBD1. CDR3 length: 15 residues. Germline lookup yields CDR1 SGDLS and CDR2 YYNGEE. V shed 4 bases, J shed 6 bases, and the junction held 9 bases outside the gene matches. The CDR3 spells CASSPRQGARAEAFF. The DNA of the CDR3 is TGTGCCAGCAGCCCCCGACAGGGGGCGCGAGCTGAAGCTTTCTTT.

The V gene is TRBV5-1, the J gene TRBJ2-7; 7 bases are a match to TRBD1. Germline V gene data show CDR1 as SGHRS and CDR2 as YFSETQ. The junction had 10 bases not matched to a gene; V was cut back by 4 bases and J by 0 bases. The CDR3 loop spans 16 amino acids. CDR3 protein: CASSDRDSQDSYEQYF. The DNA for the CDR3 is TGCGCCAGCAGCGATAGGGACAGTCAGGACTCCTACGAGCAGTACTTC.

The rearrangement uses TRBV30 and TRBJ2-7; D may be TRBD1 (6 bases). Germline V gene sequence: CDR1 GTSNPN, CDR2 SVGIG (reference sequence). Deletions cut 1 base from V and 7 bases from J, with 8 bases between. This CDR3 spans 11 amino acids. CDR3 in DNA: TGTGCCTGGAGTGCGGACAGTGAGCAGTACTTC. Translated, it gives CAWSADSEQYF. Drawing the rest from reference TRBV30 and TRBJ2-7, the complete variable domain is SQTIHQWPATLVQPVGSPLSLECTVEGTSNPNLYWYRQAAGRGLQLLFYSVGIGQISSEVPQNLSASRPQDRQFILSSKKLLLSDSGFYLCAWSADSEQYFGPGTRLTVT.

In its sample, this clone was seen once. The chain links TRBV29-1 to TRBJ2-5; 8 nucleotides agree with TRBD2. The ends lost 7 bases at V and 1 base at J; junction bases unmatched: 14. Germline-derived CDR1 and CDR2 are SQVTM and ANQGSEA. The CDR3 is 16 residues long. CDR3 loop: CSAGPTGLAGQETQYF. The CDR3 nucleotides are TGCAGCGCAGGTCCCACCGGACTAGCAGGCCAAGAGACCCAGTACTTC.

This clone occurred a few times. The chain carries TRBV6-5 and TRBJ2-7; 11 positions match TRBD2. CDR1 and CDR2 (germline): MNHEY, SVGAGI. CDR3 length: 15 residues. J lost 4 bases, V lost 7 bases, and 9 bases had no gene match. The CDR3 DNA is TGTGCCAGCATGGGGGGGACTAGCGGAGTTTACGAGCAGTACTTC. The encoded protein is CASMGGTSGVYEQYF.

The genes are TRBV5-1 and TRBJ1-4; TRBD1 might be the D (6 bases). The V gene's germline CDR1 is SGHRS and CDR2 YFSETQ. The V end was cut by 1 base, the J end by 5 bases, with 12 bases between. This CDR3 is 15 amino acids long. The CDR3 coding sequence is TGCGCCAGCAGCTTGACCGGGACACGAAATGAAAAACTGTTTTTT. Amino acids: CASSLTGTRNEKLFF. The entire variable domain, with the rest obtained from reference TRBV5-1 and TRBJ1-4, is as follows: KAGVTQTPRYLIKTRGQQVTLSCSPISGHRSVSWYQQTPGQGLQFLFEYFSETQRNKGNFPGRFSGRQFSNSRSEMNVSTLELGDSALYLCASSLTGTRNEKLFFGSGTQLSVL.

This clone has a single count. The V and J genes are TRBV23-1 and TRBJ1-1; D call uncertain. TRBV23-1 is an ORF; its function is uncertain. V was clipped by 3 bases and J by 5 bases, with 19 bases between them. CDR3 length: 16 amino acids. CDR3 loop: CASSQKSGDPGTEAFF. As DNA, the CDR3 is TGCGCCAGCAGTCAGAAATCCGGGGATCCCGGGACTGAAGCTTTCTTT.

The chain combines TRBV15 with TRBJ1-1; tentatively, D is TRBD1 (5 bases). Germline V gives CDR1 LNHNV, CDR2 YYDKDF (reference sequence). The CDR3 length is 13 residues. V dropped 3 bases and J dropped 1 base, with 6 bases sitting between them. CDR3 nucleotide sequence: TGTGCCACCAGCAGTGACAGGAACACTGAAGCTTTCTTT. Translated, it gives CATSSDRNTEAFF.